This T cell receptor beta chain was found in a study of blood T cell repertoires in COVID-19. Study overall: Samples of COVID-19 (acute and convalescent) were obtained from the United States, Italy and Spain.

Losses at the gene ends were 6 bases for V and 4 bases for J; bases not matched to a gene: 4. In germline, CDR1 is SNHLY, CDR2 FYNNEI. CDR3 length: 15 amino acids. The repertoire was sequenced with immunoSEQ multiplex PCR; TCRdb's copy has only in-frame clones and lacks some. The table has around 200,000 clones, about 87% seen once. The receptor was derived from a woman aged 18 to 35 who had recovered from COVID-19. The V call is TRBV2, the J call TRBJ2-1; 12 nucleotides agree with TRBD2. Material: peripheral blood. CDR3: CASRSLAGGYNEQFF. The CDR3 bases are TGTGCCAGCAGATCACTAGCGGGAGGTTACAATGAGCAGTTCTTC.